These T cell receptor beta chains were read from a single sample in a study of vaccination and CD4 T cells after COVID-19. MiXCR, applied by TCRdb to the PCR reads, yields one record per CDR3 protein. The sample lists 7,000 to 9,500 distinct CDR3 sequences, roughly 30% occurring once. For these TCRs, the target antigens are not known. The sequencing sample was made of CD4+ T cells from blood, cultured in vitro. The receptors originated from a human donor in good health. Each CDR3 is given with its conserved first and last residue. D genes are given only for firm matches. Rows give clone size only sometimes, using once, few, many, or a class for an expanded clone.

V	size	J	D	CDR3	DNA
TRBV6-2/TRBV6-3	-	TRBJ2-7	TRBD2	CASSYSGGISYEQYF	TGTGCCAGCAGTTACTCCGGGGGGATCTCCTACGAGCAGTACTTC
TRBV25-1	-	TRBJ1-6	-	CASSEWGNSPPHF	TGTGCCAGCAGTGAATGGGGCAATTCACCCCCCCACTTT
TRBV7-6	-	TRBJ2-7	-	CASSFARQVYEQYF	TGTGCCAGCAGCTTTGCTCGACAGGTATACGAGCAGTACTTC
TRBV27	-	TRBJ2-1	TRBD2	CASSLRLAGVSSYNEQFF	TGTGCCAGCAGTTTACGGCTAGCGGGAGTTAGCTCCTACAATGAGCAGTTCTTC
TRBV4-2	-	TRBJ1-2	TRBD1	CASSQDLDRANYGYTF	TGTGCCAGCAGCCAAGATCTTGACAGGGCTAACTATGGCTACACCTTC
TRBV20-1	-	TRBJ2-4	TRBD2	CSALAVVENIQYF	TGCAGTGCGCTAGCGGTGGTCGAAAACATTCAGTACTTC
TRBV7-2	-	TRBJ1-2	-	CASSSLTDYGYTF	TGTGCCAGCAGCTCTTTGACAGACTATGGCTACACCTTC
TRBV7-3	-	TRBJ2-7	-	CASSSTGTAAYEQYF	TGTGCCAGCAGCTCTACCGGGACGGCGGCCTACGAGCAGTACTTC
TRBV5-6	-	TRBJ2-7	TRBD1	CASSRDRGGEQYF	TGTGCCAGCAGCCGGGACAGGGGAGGGGAGCAGTACTTC
TRBV15	medium-sized	TRBJ1-5	-	CATSRDGQYQPQHF	TGTGCCACCAGCAGGGACGGACAGTATCAGCCCCAGCATTTT
TRBV11-2	-	TRBJ1-2	-	CASSPELVSGGYTF	TGTGCCAGCAGCCCAGAGTTGGTTTCGGGGGGCTACACCTTC
TRBV24-1	few	TRBJ2-2	-	CATSRGTGELFF	TGTGCCACTTCCAGAGGAACCGGGGAGCTGTTTTTT
TRBV7-8	few	TRBJ1-5	-	CASSLEGRDGNQPQHF	TGTGCCAGCAGCTTAGAGGGCAGGGACGGCAATCAGCCCCAGCATTTT
TRBV20-1	-	TRBJ2-1	-	CSARDPGGTYNEQFF	TGCAGTGCTAGAGATCCGGGGGGCACCTACAATGAGCAGTTCTTC
TRBV21-1	few	TRBJ1-2	-	CASSKGGKPGYTF	TGTGCCAGCAGCAAAGGGGGTAAGCCTGGCTACACCTTC
TRBV7-2	-	TRBJ2-1	-	CASSLKGFGNEQFF	TGTGCCAGCAGCTTAAAGGGATTTGGTAATGAGCAGTTCTTC
TRBV6-5	few	TRBJ2-7	-	CASSYSAYDSNSYEQYF	TGTGCCAGCAGTTATTCGGCATATGACAGTAATTCCTACGAGCAGTACTTC
TRBV7-9	-	TRBJ2-1	-	CASRGAGPRTNEQFF	TGTGCCAGCAGAGGCGCCGGCCCCCGTACTAATGAGCAGTTCTTC
TRBV6-1	-	TRBJ2-7	TRBD1	CASSDPGQGIQEQYF	TGTGCCAGCAGTGACCCGGGACAGGGGATTCAAGAGCAGTACTTC
TRBV10-3	few	TRBJ2-5	TRBD2	CAIRGRAKQETQYF	TGTGCCATCAGGGGGAGGGCGAAACAAGAGACCCAGTACTTC
TRBV6-2/TRBV6-3	few	TRBJ1-1	-	CASSPQGTAEAFF	TGTGCCAGCAGCCCCCAAGGAACCGCTGAAGCTTTCTTT
TRBV19	-	TRBJ1-1	TRBD1	CASSIGQGGTEAFF	TGTGCCAGTAGTATTGGACAGGGCGGCACTGAAGCTTTCTTT
TRBV6-2/TRBV6-3	few	TRBJ2-7	TRBD2	CASRPSSSGTYEQYF	TGTGCCAGCAGGCCAAGTTCTAGCGGGACCTACGAGCAGTACTTC
TRBV18	-	TRBJ2-7	TRBD1	CASSTGQGSYEQYF	TGTGCCAGCTCAACTGGACAGGGCTCCTACGAGCAGTACTTC
TRBV20-1	few	TRBJ2-1	-	CSAREGTRLEGLPGF	TGCAGTGCTAGAGAGGGAACGAGGCTGGAGGGACTGCCAGGCTTC
TRBV19	-	TRBJ1-1	-	CASTDPARPTEAFF	TGTGCCAGTACGGACCCTGCCCGGCCCACTGAAGCTTTCTTT
TRBV11-2	few	TRBJ2-3	TRBD1	CASSSQGVRDTQYF	TGTGCCAGCAGCTCGCAGGGGGTACGGGATACGCAGTATTTT
TRBV27	-	TRBJ1-2	-	CASSPEGYGYTF	TGTGCCAGCAGCCCGGAGGGGTATGGCTACACCTTC
TRBV7-9	few	TRBJ1-2	-	CASSLEAYGYTF	TGTGCCAGCAGCTTAGAAGCTTATGGCTACACCTTC
TRBV7-9	few	TRBJ2-1	TRBD2	CASSLRVAGPWDEQFF	TGTGCCAGCAGCTTAAGGGTAGCGGGGCCCTGGGATGAGCAGTTCTTC
TRBV11-2	-	TRBJ2-1	-	CASSDLRQGEQFF	TGTGCCAGCAGCGACCTAAGACAAGGTGAGCAGTTCTTC
TRBV20-1	-	TRBJ2-7	TRBD2	CSAPGPAGYEQYF	TGCAGTGCTCCGGGACCAGCGGGGTACGAGCAGTACTTC
TRBV20-1	-	TRBJ2-5	-	CSARHPYGHLQETQYF	TGCAGTGCTAGACACCCTTATGGACATCTTCAAGAGACCCAGTACTTC
TRBV5-1	-	TRBJ1-2	TRBD1	CASRLKTGEHGYTF	TGCGCCAGCAGGCTTAAGACAGGGGAGCATGGCTACACCTTC
TRBV30	few	TRBJ1-2	TRBD1	CASQDRGLDGYTF	TGTGCCTCCCAGGACAGGGGGCTCGATGGCTACACCTTC
TRBV5-4	-	TRBJ2-2	TRBD1	CASSLGTGGTGELSF	TGTGCCAGCAGCTTGGGGACAGGGGGCACCGGGGAGCTGTCTTTT
TRBV27	-	TRBJ2-7	-	CASSSGTLSYEQYF	TGTGCCAGCAGTTCCGGGACCCTATCCTACGAGCAGTACTTC
TRBV30	-	TRBJ1-5	-	CAWSARGQPQHF	TGTGCCTGGAGTGCGCGGGGGCAGCCCCAGCATTTT
TRBV2	-	TRBJ2-1	-	CASSDNLVFGNEQFF	TGTGCCAGCAGTGATAACCTGGTATTTGGCAATGAGCAGTTCTTT
TRBV7-9	few	TRBJ1-2	TRBD1	CASSPGDRANYGYTF	TGTGCCAGCAGCCCGGGGGACAGGGCTAACTATGGCTACACCTTC
TRBV11-2	-	TRBJ2-7	-	CASSLLSLDGEQYF	TGTGCCAGCAGCTTATTAAGCCTAGACGGCGAGCAGTACTTC
TRBV7-9	-	TRBJ1-4	-	CASSPDGRSDEKLFF	TGTGCCAGCAGCCCGGATGGGAGAAGTGATGAAAAACTGTTTTTT
TRBV12-3/TRBV12-4	few	TRBJ2-2	-	CASASLQGIGAGELFF	TGTGCCAGCGCTAGTCTACAGGGAATAGGGGCCGGGGAGCTGTTTTTT
TRBV6-5	few	TRBJ2-7	TRBD1	CASSYSMSWQGAYEQYF	TGTGCCAGCAGTTACTCGATGTCTTGGCAGGGGGCCTACGAGCAGTACTTC
TRBV11-2	-	TRBJ1-3	-	CASSTSLLGASGNTIYF	TGTGCCAGCAGTACGAGCCTGTTAGGGGCCTCTGGAAACACCATATATTTT
TRBV5-1	few	TRBJ2-7	-	CASSLPGAYEQYF	TGCGCCAGCAGCCTCCCGGGGGCATACGAGCAGTACTTC
TRBV7-2	-	TRBJ2-5	TRBD1	CASSLGGTGGYQETQYF	TGTGCCAGCAGCTTAGGGGGAACAGGGGGCTACCAAGAGACCCAGTACTTC
TRBV20-1	medium-sized	TRBJ1-5	-	CSARVQGEGLGNQPQHF	TGCAGTGCTAGAGTCCAAGGGGAGGGCTTGGGCAATCAGCCCCAGCATTTT
TRBV20-1	few	TRBJ2-5	TRBD2	CSASSGSQETQYF	TGCAGTGCTAGCAGCGGGAGCCAAGAGACCCAGTACTTC
TRBV27	-	TRBJ2-7	-	CASSLGRRIGGGEQYF	TGTGCCAGCAGTTTAGGGCGGAGAATTGGTGGCGGCGAGCAGTACTTC
TRBV6-2/TRBV6-3	-	TRBJ1-1	-	CASSYSSPGMNTEAFF	TGTGCCAGCAGTTACTCCTCTCCGGGAATGAACACTGAAGCTTTCTTT
TRBV4-2	once	TRBJ2-7	-	CASSRNTAARDEQYF	TGTGCCAGCAGCCGCAACACCGCAGCGCGCGACGAGCAGTACTTC